This T cell receptor beta chain was identified during a study of cytomegalovirus exposure and HLA in healthy donors. Germline V CDR1 and CDR2: MDHEN, SYDVKM. The CDR3 runs to 15 residues. V was cut by 4 bases and J by 4 bases, with 14 bases left in between. The PCR employed 60 Vbeta primers together with 13 Jbeta primers. Libraries were prepared by immunoSEQ multiplex PCR; TCRdb keeps only in-frame clonotypes and omits some of them. The sample contains roughly 250,000 clones, 80% to 90% of which appear only once. Study-wide results and limits: There were under 200 TCR beta chains listed as cytomegalovirus-associated.

Comments on this clone: Its antigen is not identified.

This TCR derives from a woman aged 40 to 50 in good health and CMV-seropositive. The J gene is TRBJ1-5, the V gene TRBV28; a weak D match, TRBD1 (6 bases). The material sequenced was PBMCs. The CDR3 loop is CASSSSSQGNQPQHF. The CDR3 DNA follows: TGTGCCAGCAGTTCGTCTTCACAGGGAAATCAGCCCCAGCATTTT.